This T cell receptor beta chain was sequenced in a study of blood T cell repertoires in COVID-19. The V and J ends lost 4 bases and 6 bases, in that order; junction bases with no gene match: 5. Germline-derived CDR1 and CDR2 are SGHTS and YDEGEE. The CDR3 spans 13 residues. Which cohort a participant joined came from the clinical history participants gave. Data came from immunoSEQ multiplex PCR; TCRdb stores just in-frame clones and leaves some out. The repertoire includes about 310,000 clones, 80% to 90% of them detected once, and roughly 2% sits in the top ten. The chain joins TRBV5-8 to TRBJ2-7; 9 nucleotides line up with TRBD1. The TCR comes from a man aged 25 to 45 who had recovered from COVID-19. The sequencing input was PBMCs or T cells enriched from blood (not recorded which). CDR3 sequence (DNA): TGTGCCAGCAGCCAACAGGGGGCAGGCGAGCAGTACTTC. It codes for CASSQQGAGEQYF.